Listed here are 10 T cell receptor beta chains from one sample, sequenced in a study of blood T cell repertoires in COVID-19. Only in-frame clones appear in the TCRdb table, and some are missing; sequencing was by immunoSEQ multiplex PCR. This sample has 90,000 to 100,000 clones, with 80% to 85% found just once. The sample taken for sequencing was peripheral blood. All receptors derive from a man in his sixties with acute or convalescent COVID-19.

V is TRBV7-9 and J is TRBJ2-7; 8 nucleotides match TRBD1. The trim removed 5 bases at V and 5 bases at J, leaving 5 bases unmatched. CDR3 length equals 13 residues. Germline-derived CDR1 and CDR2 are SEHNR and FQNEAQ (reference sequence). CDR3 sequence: CASSRQTGDEQYF. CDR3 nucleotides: TGTGCCAGCAGCCGACAGACAGGGGACGAGCAGTACTTC. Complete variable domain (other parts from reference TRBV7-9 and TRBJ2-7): DTGVSQNPRHKITKRGQNVTFRCDPISEHNRLYWYRQTLGQGPEFLTYFQNEAQLEKSRLLSDRFSAERPKGSFSTLEIQRTEQGDSAMYLCASSRQTGDEQYFGPGTRLTVT.

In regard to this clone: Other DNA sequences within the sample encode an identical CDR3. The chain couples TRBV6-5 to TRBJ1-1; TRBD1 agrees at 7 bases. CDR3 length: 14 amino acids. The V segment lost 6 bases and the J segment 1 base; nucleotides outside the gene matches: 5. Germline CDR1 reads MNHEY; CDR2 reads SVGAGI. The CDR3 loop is CASRDRSRNTEAFF. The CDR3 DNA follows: TGTGCCAGCAGGGACAGGAGCAGGAACACTGAAGCTTTCTTT.

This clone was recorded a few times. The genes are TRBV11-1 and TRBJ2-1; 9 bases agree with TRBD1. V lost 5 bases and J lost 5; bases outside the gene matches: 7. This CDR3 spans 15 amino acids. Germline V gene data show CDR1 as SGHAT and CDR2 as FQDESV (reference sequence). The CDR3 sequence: CASSLSGTGNNEQFF. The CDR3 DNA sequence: TGTGCCAGCAGCCTAAGCGGGACAGGGAACAATGAGCAGTTCTTC. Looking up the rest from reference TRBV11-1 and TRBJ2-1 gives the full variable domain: EAEVAQSPRYKITEKSQAVAFWCDPISGHATLYWYRQILGQGPELLVQFQDESVVDDSQLPKDRFSAERLKGVDSTLKIQPAELGDSAMYLCASSLSGTGNNEQFFGPGTRLTVL.

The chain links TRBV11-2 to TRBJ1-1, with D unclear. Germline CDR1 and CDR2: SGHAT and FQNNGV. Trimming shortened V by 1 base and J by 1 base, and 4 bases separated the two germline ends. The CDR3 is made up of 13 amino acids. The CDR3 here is CASSLAGNTEAFF. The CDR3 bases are TGTGCCAGCAGCTTAGCCGGGAACACTGAAGCTTTCTTT.

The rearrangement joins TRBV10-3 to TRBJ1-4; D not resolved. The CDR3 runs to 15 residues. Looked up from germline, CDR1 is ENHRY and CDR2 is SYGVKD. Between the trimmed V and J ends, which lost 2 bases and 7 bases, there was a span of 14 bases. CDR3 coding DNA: TGTGCCATCAGTGAGGAAGTCGGAGTGGCTGAAAAACTGTTTTTT. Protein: CAISEEVGVAEKLFF.

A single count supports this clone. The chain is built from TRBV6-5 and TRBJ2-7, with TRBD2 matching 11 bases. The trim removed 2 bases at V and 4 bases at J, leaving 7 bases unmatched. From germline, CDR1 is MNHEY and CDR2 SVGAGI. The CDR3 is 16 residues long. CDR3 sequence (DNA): TGTGCCAGCAGTTACGATGGGACTAGCGGAGAGTACGAGCAGTACTTC. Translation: CASSYDGTSGEYEQYF.

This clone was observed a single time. The DNA for the CDR3 is TGTGCCAGCAGCATCGGGACAGTTTGGTCACCCCTCCACTTT. Translation gives CASSIGTVWSPLHF. V gene TRBV2 combines with J gene TRBJ1-6; TRBD1 aligns across 7 bases. After removal of 6 bases from V and 10 bases from J, the junction contained 9 bases not matched to a gene. Looked up from germline, CDR1 is SNHLY and CDR2 is FYNNEI. CDR3 size: 14 residues. Using reference TRBV2 and TRBJ1-6 for the parts outside the CDR3, the full variable domain is EPEVTQTPSHQVTQMGQEVILRCVPISNHLYFYWYRQILGQKVEFLVSFYNNEISEKSEIFDDQFSVERPDGSNFTLKIRSTKLEDSAMYFCASSIGTVWSPLHFGNGTRLTVT.

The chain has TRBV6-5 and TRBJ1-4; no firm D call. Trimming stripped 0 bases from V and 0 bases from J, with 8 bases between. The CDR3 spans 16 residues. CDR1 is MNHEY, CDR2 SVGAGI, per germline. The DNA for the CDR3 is TGTGCCAGCAGTTACTCCACAGCAGCAACTAATGAAAAACTGTTTTTT. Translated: CASSYSTAATNEKLFF.

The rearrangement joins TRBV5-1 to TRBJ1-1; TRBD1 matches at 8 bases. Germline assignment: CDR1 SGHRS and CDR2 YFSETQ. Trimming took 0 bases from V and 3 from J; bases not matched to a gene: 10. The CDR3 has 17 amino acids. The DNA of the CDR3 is TGCGCCAGCAGCTTGGTGTATCAGGGGGCAGGGGACACTGAAGCTTTCTTT. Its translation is CASSLVYQGAGDTEAFF.

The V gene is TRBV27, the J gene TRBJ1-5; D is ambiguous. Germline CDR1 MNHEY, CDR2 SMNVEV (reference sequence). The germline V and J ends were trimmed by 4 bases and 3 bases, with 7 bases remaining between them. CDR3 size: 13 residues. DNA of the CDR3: TGTGCCAGCAGTTCTAGGATCAATCAGCCCCAGCATTTT. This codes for CASSSRINQPQHF.